This T cell receptor (beta chain) was identified in a study of shared clonotypes between healthy human individuals. Findings and caveats of the study: Unshared clonotypes carried lower generation probabilities than those common to all four donors.

This clone was seen once. Its antigen is unknown. V shed 3 bases and J 4 bases; nucleotides not matched to a gene: 5. CDR3 length: 16 amino acids. CDR1 is MGHRA, CDR2 YSYEKL, per germline. Clones were read by immunoSEQ multiplex PCR, and TCRdb kept only the in-frame ones, dropping some. This table holds millions of clones, 85% to 95% found once. Donation came from healthy HIV-negative adults that had no recent acute infections or vaccinations. Adult Caucasians living in Nashville, Tennessee made up all of the donors. This sequence joins TRBV4-1 and TRBJ2-5; 13 bases are a match to TRBD2. The source material was naive CD4+ T cells sorted from blood. Subset of the sample: CD45RA+ positively selected. The sequence derives from a man aged 18 to 29 in good health. The CDR3 DNA is TGCGCCAGCAGCCAGGGGACTAGCGGGATCCTAGAGACCCAGTACTTC. Protein sequence: CASSQGTSGILETQYF.